This T cell receptor (beta chain) appears in the sequencing data of a study of T cell responses to AZD1222 COVID-19 vaccine. Study summary: Second-dose groups at about 4 or about 12 weeks were pooled.

Using immunoSEQ multiplex PCR, the repertoire was profiled, and TCRdb retains in-frame clones only, with some absent. Altogether fewer than 55,000 clones are present, approximately 86% being singletons, with the ten largest covering 40% to 65%. V was clipped by 1 base and J by 2 bases, with 11 bases between them. CDR3 length equals 15 residues. The germline gives CDR1 MGHRA, CDR2 YSYEKL. The rearrangement joins TRBV4-1 to TRBJ1-2; D possibly corresponds to TRBD1 (5 bases). Specimen: peripheral blood, collected on day 0 of AZD1222 vaccination. The receptor comes from an adult in good health. The CDR3 nucleotides read TGCGCCAGCAGCCAAGCTTCGGGGGTAAACTATGGCTACACCTTC. Its translation: CASSQASGVNYGYTF.